This record covers a single T cell receptor beta chain. Profiling relied on immunoSEQ multiplex PCR, and the TCRdb table lists in-frame clones only, not all of them. The table records 2 million to 3 million clones, approximately 90% of them present only once. This sample is part of a study of shared clonotypes between healthy human individuals. CDR3 length: 15 amino acids. Trimming stripped 5 bases from V and 1 base from J, with 11 bases between. Germline CDR1 reads MDHEN; CDR2 reads SYDVKM. The chain carries TRBV28 and TRBJ1-4, with D maybe TRBD1 (5 bases). Sequencing used naive CD4+ T cells sorted from blood. Noted subset: CD45RA+ positively selected. The TCR sequence derives from a man aged 18 to 29 in good health. The CDR3 is CASSPEGRTNEKLFF. CDR3 sequence (DNA): TGTGCCAGCAGTCCAGAGGGGCGAACTAATGAAAAACTGTTTTTT.